Presented here are 16 T cell receptor beta chains from one specimen sequenced in a study of blood T cell repertoires in COVID-19. Method: immunoSEQ multiplex PCR; TCRdb's copy keeps in-frame clones and lacks some. Found here are around 250,000 clones, around 87% of them singletons; the top ten hold less than 8.5%. Sequencing input: peripheral blood. The receptors here all came from a woman between 65 and 79 years old with active or convalescent COVID-19.

J is TRBJ1-3 and V is TRBV15; perhaps TRBD1 as D (5 bases). V lost 1 base, J lost 0 bases, and 7 bases lay in between. The CDR3 sequence is 15 residues long. Germline assignment: CDR1 LNHNV and CDR2 YYDKDF (reference sequence). The CDR3 DNA reads TGTGCCACCAGCAGAGGGGGGGGCTCTGGAAACACCATATATTTT. Protein product: CATSRGGGSGNTIYF.

The chain is built from TRBV3-1 (or the pseudogene TRBV3-2) and TRBJ2-2; D is undetermined. Germline V gene sequence: CDR1 LGHDT, CDR2 YNNKEL (reference sequence). This CDR3 region has 11 residues. V gave up 6 bases and J gave up 7 bases, with 6 bases separating them. The CDR3 nucleotides read TGTGCCAGCAGTCTAAGCGGGGAGCTGTTTTTT. It is translated as CASSLSGELFF.

The chain has TRBV6-5 and TRBJ2-2; a weak D match, TRBD1 (6 bases). The V and J ends lost 4 bases and 1 base respectively, with 13 bases between them. Germline V gene data show CDR1 as MNHEY and CDR2 as SVGAGI. This CDR3 comprises 16 residues. The CDR3 sequence is CASSSRTGQNTGELFF. The CDR3 nucleotides are TGTGCCAGCAGTTCCCGGACGGGACAGAACACCGGGGAGCTGTTTTTT.

This chain links TRBV19 with TRBJ2-2; 8 nucleotides line up with TRBD2. This CDR3 contains 16 residues. Germline CDR1 reads LNHDA; CDR2 reads SQIVND (reference sequence). Losses at the gene ends were 8 bases for V and 5 bases for J; bases not matched to a gene: 13. The CDR3 DNA reads as TGTGCCAGTCGGGAGGGGGGACTTATAGTGACCGGGGAGCTGTTTTTT. It codes for CASREGGLIVTGELFF.

The rearrangement joins TRBV5-4 to TRBJ1-6; the D is unclear. Trimming shortened V by 2 bases and J by 9 bases, and 6 bases separated the two germline ends. CDR3 length: 12 amino acids. Looked up from germline, CDR1 is SGHNT and CDR2 is YYREEE (reference sequence). Here the CDR3 DNA reads TGTGCCAGCAGCTTTCGGGGTTCACCCCTCCACTTT. Protein sequence: CASSFRGSPLHF.

This chain connects TRBV5-4 to TRBJ1-1; D is perhaps TRBD1 (5 bases). Trimming stripped 0 bases from V and 6 bases from J, with 15 bases between. The germline CDR1 and CDR2 sequences are SGHNT and YYREEE (reference sequence). The CDR3 covers 15 residues. The CDR3 DNA reads TGTGCCAGCAGCTTGGCACGCGTCAGGGAAGCTGAAGCTTTCTTT. Protein sequence: CASSLARVREAEAFF.

The chain combines TRBV29-1 with TRBJ2-3; TRBD1 matches 9 bases. The CDR3 has 10 amino acids. CDR1 is SQVTM and CDR2 is ANQGSEA in the germline V gene. V was pared by 7 bases and J by 10 bases, with 3 bases of the junction left unmatched. CDR3 sequence: CSGGQGPQYF. DNA of the CDR3: TGCAGCGGCGGACAGGGGCCGCAGTATTTT.

This chain connects TRBV5-1 to TRBJ2-7, with 12 bases fitting TRBD2. Per germline, CDR1 SGHRS and CDR2 YFSETQ. V dropped 0 bases and J dropped 2; count of bases not matched to a gene: 9. This CDR3 has 18 residues. The CDR3 here is CASSLAGELAGGTYEQYF. The DNA for the CDR3 is TGCGCCAGCAGCTTGGCCGGGGAACTAGCGGGGGGAACCTACGAGCAGTACTTC. The full variable domain, rest sourced from reference TRBV5-1 and TRBJ2-7, is KAGVTQTPRYLIKTRGQQVTLSCSPISGHRSVSWYQQTPGQGLQFLFEYFSETQRNKGNFPGRFSGRQFSNSRSEMNVSTLELGDSALYLCASSLAGELAGGTYEQYFGPGTRLTVT.

V usage is TRBV29-1 and J usage is TRBJ2-1; TRBD1 matches 9 bases. Losses at the gene ends were 2 bases for V and 10 bases for J; bases not matched to a gene: 6. Germline V lookup: CDR1 SQVTM, CDR2 ANQGSEA. CDR3 length: 13 residues. The chain's CDR3 is CSVETGGLGEQFF. The CDR3 nucleotides are TGCAGCGTTGAAACAGGGGGCTTGGGGGAGCAGTTCTTC.

This clone has only one observation. The V gene is TRBV6-6, the J gene TRBJ2-1; 11 nucleotides match TRBD2. The CDR3 length is 14 residues. With 10 bases clipped from V and 8 bases from J, the junction kept 10 bases outside the gene matches. The germline V gene has CDR1 MNHNY and CDR2 SVGAGI (reference sequence). Written as DNA, the CDR3 is TGTGCCACACTGTTAGCGGGGGGGCCCGATGAGCAGTTCTTC. It encodes CATLLAGGPDEQFF.

The chain recombines TRBV18 with TRBJ1-1; 9 bases align to TRBD1. The germline V gene encodes CDR1 KGHSH and CDR2 LQKENI. The CDR3 has 17 residues. The V segment lost 6 bases and the J segment 5 bases; nucleotides outside the gene matches: 16. DNA of the CDR3: TGTGCCAGCTCGGCTACAGGGGGCGGAGGTGTGCCTACTGAAGCTTTCTTT. Residues: CASSATGGGGVPTEAFF. Full variable domain (remainder filled in from reference TRBV18 and TRBJ1-1): NAGVMQNPRHLVRRRGQEARLRCSPMKGHSHVYWYRQLPEEGLKFMVYLQKENIIDESGMPKERFSAEFPKEGPSILRIQQVVRGDSAAYFCASSATGGGGVPTEAFFGQGTRLTVV.

The rearrangement links TRBV2 to TRBJ2-7; the D is unclear. V was cut by 5 bases and J by 0 bases, with 14 bases left in between. The length of the CDR3 is 15 residues. The germline gives CDR1 SNHLY, CDR2 FYNNEI. The CDR3 DNA follows: TGTGCCAGCAGTTTAGACTCAAGCGTCTCCTACGAGCAGTACTTC. Its protein is CASSLDSSVSYEQYF.

The chain links TRBV12-3 or TRBV12-4 to TRBJ1-2; a possible D gene is TRBD1 (5 bases). V shed 3 bases and J shed 8 bases, with 13 bases lying between them. The CDR3 totals 13 residues. The CDR3 region is CASSFGRAKGYTF. The CDR3 DNA is TGTGCCAGCAGTTTCGGCAGGGCGAAAGGCTACACCTTC.

The CDR3 spells CASSQLAGGPTDTQYF. The CDR3 DNA reads as TGTGCCAGCAGCCAATTAGCGGGGGGCCCCACAGATACGCAGTATTTT. This chain connects TRBV14 to TRBJ2-3; 10 nucleotides agree with TRBD2. V dropped 2 bases and J dropped 2; count of bases not matched to a gene: 4. Germline assignment: CDR1 SGHDN and CDR2 FVKESK. This CDR3 spans 16 amino acids.

A note on this clone: The sample has other DNA sequences that encode this CDR3 too. This chain connects TRBV29-1 to TRBJ1-2; D remains ambiguous. The CDR3 length is 12 residues. CDR1 is SQVTM, CDR2 ANQGSEA, per germline. V shed 3 bases and J shed 2 bases, with 7 bases lying between them. For the CDR3, the DNA is TGCAGCGTTGAGGAGCACAACTATGGCTACACCTTC. The encoded protein is CSVEEHNYGYTF.

This chain links TRBV4-1 with TRBJ1-1; D gene unclear. Germline V gene sequence: CDR1 MGHRA, CDR2 YSYEKL. V shed 0 bases and J shed 5 bases, with 16 bases lying between them. This CDR3 is built from 16 residues. The CDR3 region is CASSQDLIGPGTEAFF. CDR3 nucleotides: TGCGCCAGCAGCCAAGATCTGATCGGTCCCGGGACTGAAGCTTTCTTT.